The 29 T cell receptor beta chains reported below all come from one sample, sequenced in a study of T-cell memory formation after mild COVID-19. MiXCR was run by TCRdb on the 5' RACE reads, yielding one entry per CDR3 protein. The sample lists over 130,000 distinct CDR3 sequences, 11% to 15% occurring once. Source material: PBMCs or a T cell subset sorted from them (not recorded which). The receptor set was obtained from an adult woman who had mild COVID-19 (a few samples of this study predate the infection). Cell type and time point are not known.

The V gene is TRBV27, the J gene TRBJ1-5, with D uncertain. V was cut by 1 base and J by 6 bases, with 7 bases left in between. Germline-derived CDR1 and CDR2 are MNHEY and SMNVEV (reference sequence). The CDR3 has 13 amino acids. The CDR3 reads CASSLYGSQPQHF. CDR3 nucleotides: TGTGCCAGCAGTTTATACGGGAGTCAGCCCCAGCATTTT.

Only a few counts were recorded for this clonotype. CDR3 protein: CASSRGSLPGEQFF. CDR3 sequence (DNA): TGTGCCAGCAGTAGGGGTTCTCTCCCCGGTGAGCAGTTCTTC. This chain links TRBV6-2 or TRBV6-3 with TRBJ2-1; possibly TRBD1 for D (5 bases). The CDR3 is made up of 14 amino acids. Germline CDR1 is MNHEY and CDR2 is SVGEGT. Deletions cut 5 bases from V and 9 bases from J, with 17 bases between.

The V and J genes are TRBV4-3 and TRBJ2-1, with TRBD1 identical over 8 bases. The CDR3 has 15 amino acids. V shed 4 bases and J 6 bases; nucleotides not matched to a gene: 8. Germline assignment: CDR1 LGHNA and CDR2 YSLEER. The CDR3 loop reads CASSLGQGRGNEQFF. The CDR3 DNA follows: TGCGCCAGCAGCCTTGGACAGGGACGGGGCAATGAGCAGTTCTTC.

This clonotype has just a few counts. This chain links TRBV6-5 with TRBJ2-1; 8 nucleotides align to TRBD2. CDR1 MNHEY and CDR2 SVGAGI come from the germline V gene. V shed 2 bases, J shed 9 bases, and the junction held 9 bases outside the gene matches. This CDR3 region has 15 residues. The DNA for the CDR3 is TGTGCCAGCAGTTACAGCGGGGGAGCCATGGGTGAGCAGTTCTTC. It codes for CASSYSGGAMGEQFF.

The V call is TRBV24-1, the J call TRBJ2-3, with TRBD1 identical over 7 bases. The CDR3 runs to 14 residues. Germline V CDR1 and CDR2: KGHDR, SFDVKD. V trimming: 9 bases; J trimming: 2 bases; junction bases outside the gene matches: 7. The CDR3 region has the DNA TGTGCCACCGCGCACAGGGGTACCACAGATACGCAGTATTTT. Amino acid sequence: CATAHRGTTDTQYF.

V gene TRBV7-9 combines with J gene TRBJ2-7; 9 nucleotides agree with TRBD2. Per the germline V gene, CDR1 is SEHNR and CDR2 is FQNEAQ (reference sequence). With V trimmed by 3 bases and J by 1 base, 4 bases remained unmatched. The CDR3 runs 15 residues. The CDR3 coding sequence is TGTGCCAGCAGCTTTGGACTAGCGAATTCCTACGAGCAGTACTTC. Translated, it gives CASSFGLANSYEQYF. The whole variable domain, filled in from reference TRBV7-9 and TRBJ2-7, reads DTGVSQNPRHKITKRGQNVTFRCDPISEHNRLYWYRQTLGQGPEFLTYFQNEAQLEKSRLLSDRFSAERPKGSFSTLEIQRTEQGDSAMYLCASSFGLANSYEQYFGPGTRLTVT.

A few counts support this clonotype. The rearrangement joins TRBV7-9 to TRBJ1-2; TRBD1 aligns across 7 bases. This CDR3 is built from 13 residues. CDR1 is SEHNR and CDR2 is FQNEAQ in the germline V gene (reference sequence). Trimming took 5 bases from V and 7 from J; bases not matched to a gene: 7. CDR3 sequence (DNA): TGTGCCAGCAGCCCCGGGACAGAAAGTGGCTACACCTTC. It specifies CASSPGTESGYTF.

The chain has TRBV4-1 and TRBJ2-7, with 7 bases aligning to TRBD2. This CDR3 region has 15 residues. The junction had 5 bases not matched to a gene; V was cut back by 0 bases and J by 3 bases. Germline V gene sequence: CDR1 MGHRA, CDR2 YSYEKL. CDR3 in amino acids: CASSQDRTSYYEQYF. DNA of the CDR3: TGCGCCAGCAGCCAAGATCGGACTAGTTACTACGAGCAGTACTTC.

This clonotype has a handful of counts. The chain links TRBV15 to TRBJ1-2; no clear D. The CDR3 spans 15 residues. V was cut by 8 bases and J by 2 bases, with 18 bases left in between. From germline, CDR1 is LNHNV and CDR2 YYDKDF (reference sequence). The CDR3 bases are TGTGCCACCCAGCAGAATTCGGGGTTAAACTATGGCTACACCTTC. Translating it yields CATQQNSGLNYGYTF.

This clonotype was seen a few times. The genes are TRBV21-1 and TRBJ2-7. TRBV21-1 is deemed a pseudogene. The CDR3 spans 14 residues. The CDR3 coding sequence is TGTGCCAGCAGCATGCGACTTCGAACCTACGAGCAGTACTTC. This codes for CASSMRLRTYEQYF.

The chain is built from TRBV7-7 and TRBJ2-1; weak D call: TRBD1 (5 bases). V shed 1 base and J shed 0 bases, with 7 bases lying between them. Germline assignment: CDR1 SSHAT and CDR2 FNYEAQ (reference sequence). The CDR3 length is 15 residues. The CDR3: CASSLDRSSYNEQFF. The CDR3 region has the DNA TGTGCCAGCAGCTTAGACAGGAGCTCCTACAATGAGCAGTTCTTC.

This chain joins TRBV4-1 and TRBJ2-3, with D perhaps TRBD2 (6 bases). V lost 1 base and J 0 bases, leaving 11 bases between the germline ends. The germline V gene encodes CDR1 MGHRA and CDR2 YSYEKL. This CDR3 contains 16 residues. The CDR3 loop reads CASSQVGGASTDTQYF. As DNA, the CDR3 is TGCGCCAGCAGCCAAGTTGGCGGGGCTAGCACAGATACGCAGTATTTT.

This clonotype was found a few times. The chain employs TRBV4-2 and TRBJ1-2, with unresolved D. The CDR3 is 13 residues long. The V and J ends lost 1 base and 6 bases respectively, with 9 bases between them. The germline gives CDR1 LGHNA, CDR2 YNFKEQ. The DNA of the CDR3 is TGTGCCAGCAGCCAAGGCGCGAACCATGGCTACACCTTC. As protein: CASSQGANHGYTF.

This chain uses TRBV24-1 with TRBJ2-7, with D uncertain. With 4 bases removed from V and 0 bases from J, the gap between germline ends came to 6 bases. Germline V gene sequence: CDR1 KGHDR, CDR2 SFDVKD. The CDR3 spans 13 residues. The DNA for the CDR3 is TGTGCCACCAGTGAAAGTTACTCCTACGAGCAGTACTTC. As protein: CATSESYSYEQYF.

This clonotype appeared a few times. The gene calls are TRBV4-2 and TRBJ2-2; D call uncertain. Germline V gives CDR1 LGHNA, CDR2 YNFKEQ. The CDR3 sequence is 16 residues long. V was trimmed by 0 bases and J by 4 bases, leaving 12 bases between them. The CDR3 loop is CASSQEAWRFTGELFF. DNA of the CDR3: TGTGCCAGCAGCCAAGAAGCCTGGCGGTTCACCGGGGAGCTGTTTTTT.

This rearrangement joins TRBV29-1 to TRBJ1-1, with D unclear. The ends were cut back, 5 bases at V and 5 bases at J, with 15 bases in the middle. CDR3 length equals 13 residues. Germline V lookup: CDR1 SQVTM, CDR2 ANQGSEA. CDR3 nucleotides: TGCAGCGTTCGCGGTGGAGCGGCTACTGAAGCTTTCTTT. As protein: CSVRGGAATEAFF.

This clonotype was recorded a few times. The chain couples TRBV29-1 to TRBJ2-7; possibly TRBD1 for D (6 bases). Germline V CDR1 and CDR2: SQVTM, ANQGSEA. Trimming left V 5 bases short and J 3 bases short, with 20 bases between. The CDR3 totals 15 residues. This chain's CDR3 is CSVYPNDRNHYEQYF. The CDR3 nucleotides are TGCAGCGTTTACCCGAACGACAGGAACCACTACGAGCAGTACTTC.

The chain uses TRBV20-1 and TRBJ2-1; 10 bases fit TRBD1. This CDR3 has 15 amino acids. Looked up from germline, CDR1 is DFQATT and CDR2 is SNEGSKA (reference sequence). After removal of 1 base from V and 3 bases from J, the junction contained 3 bases not matched to a gene. The CDR3 DNA sequence: TGCAGTGCTAGAGTTGGGACAGGGGACTACAATGAGCAGTTCTTC. It specifies CSARVGTGDYNEQFF.

The gene calls are TRBV9 and TRBJ1-6; 9 bases fit TRBD1. The CDR3 consists of 18 residues. The germline V gene encodes CDR1 SGDLS and CDR2 YYNGEE. V was pared by 3 bases and J by 7 bases, with 14 bases of the junction left unmatched. CDR3 DNA: TGTGCCAGCAGCGCGACCCCGGGACAGGGATTGGGAAATTCACCCCTCCACTTT. Residues: CASSATPGQGLGNSPLHF.

This clonotype was counted a few times. The chain employs TRBV25-1 and TRBJ2-1; D perhaps matches TRBD1 (5 bases). The CDR3 extends over 15 amino acids. Germline-derived CDR1 and CDR2 are MGHDK and SYGVNS. V shed 6 bases and J shed 6 bases, with 18 bases lying between them. CDR3 in DNA: TGTGCCAGCAGGGCCAATGGTGGGGCCCCCAATGAGCAGTTCTTC. It specifies CASRANGGAPNEQFF.

The chain couples TRBV3-1 to TRBJ2-3; 9 bases align to TRBD1. The V gene's germline CDR1 is LGHDT and CDR2 YNNKEL (reference sequence). J was trimmed by 2 bases and V by 5 bases; bases with no gene match: 5. The CDR3 length is 15 residues. The DNA of the CDR3 is TGTGCCAGCAGCACCCGGGACAGGGCCACAGATACGCAGTATTTT. Its translation: CASSTRDRATDTQYF.

This clonotype was detected many times. The chain employs TRBV12-3 or TRBV12-4 and TRBJ2-3, with D unclear. Trimming removed 6 bases from V and 11 bases from J, with 15 bases in between. CDR3 length equals 12 residues. This CDR3 reads CASRVQPRVQYF. The CDR3, as DNA: TGTGCCAGCAGAGTTCAGCCACGGGTGCAGTATTTT.

The sample holds a few counts of this clonotype. This chain connects TRBV7-9 to TRBJ1-6; 9 nucleotides match TRBD1. Germline trimming cut 5 bases from V and 1 base from J; bases unmatched to any gene: 3. This CDR3 region has 16 residues. The germline gives CDR1 SEHNR, CDR2 FQNEAQ (reference sequence). DNA for the CDR3: TGTGCCAGCAGCCCCGACAGGGGGTCCTATAATTCACCCCTCCACTTT. It codes for CASSPDRGSYNSPLHF.

This rearrangement joins TRBV7-9 to TRBJ2-7, with 10 positions matching TRBD2. J was trimmed by 4 bases and V by 5 bases; bases with no gene match: 20. Per the germline V gene, CDR1 is SEHNR and CDR2 is FQNEAQ (reference sequence). This CDR3 spans 19 amino acids. CDR3 in amino acids: CASSPQREGLGSGGYEQYF. The CDR3 coding sequence is TGTGCCAGCAGCCCCCAGCGGGAGGGCCTCGGGAGCGGAGGGTACGAGCAGTACTTC.

The chain combines TRBV6-1 with TRBJ1-1; 9 bases match TRBD1. The CDR3 spans 15 residues. Germline assignment: CDR1 MNHNS and CDR2 SASEGT. The J segment lost 0 bases and the V segment lost 9 bases, leaving 8 bases of the junction unmatched. In nucleotides, the CDR3 is TGTGCCAGTAACCGGGACAGGGTATTGAACACTGAAGCTTTCTTT. Encoded protein: CASNRDRVLNTEAFF.

This chain connects TRBV4-1 to TRBJ2-1, with TRBD1 as a possible D gene (6 bases). The CDR3 sequence is 15 residues long. V lost 1 base and J lost 8, with 15 bases in between. Germline-derived CDR1 and CDR2 are MGHRA and YSYEKL. The CDR3 reads CASSQVTGPGYEQFF. CDR3 nucleotides: TGCGCCAGCAGCCAAGTGACAGGCCCTGGGTATGAGCAGTTCTTC.

This rearrangement joins TRBV3-1 to TRBJ2-1; maybe TRBD1 (6 bases). Trimming shortened V by 1 base and J by 4 bases, and 11 bases separated the two germline ends. This CDR3 comprises 15 residues. The germline CDR1 and CDR2 sequences are LGHDT and YNNKEL (reference sequence). The CDR3 reads CASSQGGHGYNEQFF. The CDR3 region has the DNA TGTGCCAGCAGCCAAGGGGGACACGGTTACAATGAGCAGTTCTTC.

This clonotype was recorded a few times. The chain couples TRBV5-1 to TRBJ2-7, with 7 bases identical to TRBD1. V lost 4 bases to trimming and J lost 2 bases; unmatched junction nucleotides: 6. CDR1 is SGHRS and CDR2 is YFSETQ in the germline V gene. The CDR3 totals 14 residues. CDR3: CASSTRQGAYEQYF. In DNA form, the CDR3 reads TGCGCCAGCAGCACACGACAGGGAGCCTACGAGCAGTACTTC.

This chain joins TRBV20-1 and TRBJ1-2; possibly TRBD1 for D (6 bases). Trimming took 2 bases from V and 0 from J, leaving 13 bases between them. The CDR3 totals 15 residues. CDR1 is DFQATT and CDR2 is SNEGSKA in the germline V gene (reference sequence). CDR3: CSARPGQLPNYGYTF. The CDR3 DNA reads as TGCAGTGCTAGACCTGGACAGTTACCTAACTATGGCTACACCTTC.